This T cell receptor beta chain was captured by sequencing in a study of patients and donors after allogeneic stem cell transplantation. The CDR3 is made up of 15 amino acids. Germline V CDR1 and CDR2: DFQATT, SNEGSKA (reference sequence). V was clipped by 3 bases and J by 3 bases, with 15 bases between them. This clonotype has a count of ten or more. TCRdb used MiXCR to reprocess the RT-PCR reads, holding one entry per CDR3 protein. The sample has 45,000 to 65,000 distinct CDR3 sequences; roughly 13% are singletons. The material sequenced was blood, either unsorted or a sorted T cell fraction (not recorded which). The gene calls are TRBV20-1 and TRBJ2-1; D remains ambiguous. This receptor was taken from a human donor who was either an allogeneic HSCT recipient or a stem cell or donor lymphocyte infusion donor (not recorded which). It is not recorded whose cells these are; they may come from a transplant donor. This CDR3 is CSASSSLLLYNEQFF. DNA of the CDR3: TGCAGTGCTAGTTCGTCCCTTCTACTCTACAATGAGCAGTTCTTC.